Shown below are 6 T cell receptor beta chains from a single sample sequenced in a study. TCRdb used MiXCR to reprocess the 5' RACE reads, holding one entry per CDR3 protein. The sample shows approximately 100 distinct CDR3 sequences, less than 95% of them seen only once. Cells sorted as Tregs were CD4+, CD25+ and CD127-/low. The source material was Tregs sorted from a lymph node. These receptors originate from a female donor with breast cancer.

Note on this clonotype: With the library built for alpha chains, this beta chain is off target and its frequency is not meaningful. The J gene is TRBJ2-5, the V gene TRBV9, with D possibly being TRBD1 (6 bases). Germline V lookup: CDR1 SGDLS, CDR2 YYNGEE. V lost 5 bases, J lost 3 bases, and 14 bases lay in between. The CDR3 is 14 amino acids. The CDR3 DNA sequence: TGTGCCAGCAGTTTAACAGGGTATGAAGAGACCCAGTACTTC. Its protein is CASSLTGYEETQYF.

Concerning this clonotype: This beta chain is an off-target read within a library intended for alpha chains, so its frequency means little. The chain uses TRBV20-1 and TRBJ2-4; either TRBD1 or TRBD2 may supply D (5 bases each). The CDR3 contains 15 residues. V lost 3 bases, J lost 6 bases, and 18 bases lay in between. The germline V gene has CDR1 DFQATT and CDR2 SNEGSKA (reference sequence). CDR3 coding DNA: TGCAGTGCTAGTGGGGGAGCATCTACGGCAAACATTCAGTACTTC. This codes for CSASGGASTANIQYF.

This clonotype was seen once. Being off target in a library aimed at alpha chains, this beta chain has a size of little meaning. This chain links TRBV4-2 with TRBJ2-1, with 7 bases aligning to TRBD2. This CDR3 is built from 15 residues. The trim removed 4 bases at V and 0 bases at J, leaving 3 bases unmatched. Germline lookup yields CDR1 LGHNA and CDR2 YNFKEQ. The CDR3 nucleotides read TGTGCCAGCAGCCCCCCGGGAGGCTCCTACAATGAGCAGTTCTTC. This codes for CASSPPGGSYNEQFF.

About this clonotype: Little can be read into the size of this beta chain, an off-target read in a library designed for alpha chains. This chain joins TRBV29-1 and TRBJ1-2; D possibly corresponds to TRBD1 (5 bases). The CDR3 is made up of 13 amino acids. The V and J ends lost 4 bases and 4 bases respectively, with 13 bases between them. Germline assignment: CDR1 SQVTM and CDR2 ANQGSEA. DNA of the CDR3: TGCAGCGTTGCGGGACCGGGACGCTATGGCTACACCTTC. Translation: CSVAGPGRYGYTF.

Details on this clonotype: At one end, the junction sequence differs from germline, possibly due to a read error. A library made for alpha chains picked up this beta chain off target, so its size means little. This chain joins TRBV4-1 and TRBJ1-5; possible D gene TRBD1, 5 bases. CDR1 is MGHRA and CDR2 is YSYEKL in the germline V gene. The CDR3 has 16 residues. CDR3 in amino acids: CASSPRDQGINQHQHF. DNA of the CDR3: TGCGCCAGCAGCCCCAGGGATCAGGGCATCAATCAGCACCAGCATTTT.

About this clonotype itself: Because the library targeted alpha chains, this beta chain is an off-target read whose size means little. The rearrangement uses TRBV6-5 and TRBJ1-2, with D possibly TRBD1 on 5 matching bases. Between the trimmed V and J ends, which lost 6 bases and 1 base, there was a span of 12 bases. Germline values: CDR1 MNHEY, CDR2 SVGAGI. The CDR3 is 14 amino acids. CDR3 sequence reads: CASSPQTVNYGYTF. In DNA form, the CDR3 reads TGTGCCAGCAGCCCACAGACAGTTAACTATGGCTACACCTTC.